The entry that follows covers one T cell receptor (beta chain) sequence. Its matching antigen is unknown. All participating donors were Caucasian adults from Nashville, Tennessee. Genomic DNA (from each subset) was split evenly across several immunoSEQ plates. Original handling: ImmunoSEQ gave junction-only sequences without quality scores, so filtering differed. Some clones are missing from TCRdb's copy, which holds only in-frame ones; the method was immunoSEQ multiplex PCR. V and J calls plus clone size are reproduced from that table; the DNA served to infer D and trimming. The table lists roughly 2,300,000 clones, 92% of them singletons. This specimen belongs to a study of shared clonotypes between healthy human individuals. Findings of the study overall: The diversity represented, both genetic and in exposure history, was limited by few donors.

Germline trimming cut 3 bases from V and 4 bases from J; bases unmatched to any gene: 4. The CDR3 has 13 residues. The germline CDR1 and CDR2 sequences are GTSNPN and SVGIG (reference sequence). The sequencing sample was made of naive CD4+ T cells from PBMCs. Stated subset: CD45RA+ positively selected. This clonotype was obtained from a man aged 18 to 35 in good health. Some clones in this sample may be carry-over from other donors' samples. The chain carries TRBV30 and TRBJ2-5; 8 nucleotides agree with TRBD2. The CDR3 coding sequence is TGTGCCTGGAGCGACGGGGGGGGAGAGACCCAGTACTTC. As protein: CAWSDGGGETQYF.